This note documents a single TCR beta chain sequence. No antigen is known for it. The sample comes from a study of T cell responses to AZD1222 COVID-19 vaccine. Overall study findings and caveats: The reported proportion of spike-specific TCRs targeting unmutated variant regions was nearly half.

Using immunoSEQ multiplex PCR, the repertoire was profiled, and TCRdb retains in-frame clones only, with some absent. Of about 150,000 clones listed, approximately 93% were seen once; the top ten hold under 6.5%. The CDR3 contains 11 residues. Sequences were derived from peripheral blood, sampled on day 0 of AZD1222 vaccination. The TCR was taken from an adult in good health. This chain uses TRBV21-1 with TRBJ1-2; the table assigns TRBD1, which was not confirmed against the DNA. TRBV21-1 is given as a pseudogene. The CDR3 DNA reads as TGTGCCAGCAGCACAGGGGATGGCTACACCTTC. This sequence encodes CASSTGDGYTF.